This T cell receptor beta chain was profiled in a study of human T cells and chemical hapten exposure. Note on this clonotype: As yet, its antigen is unknown.

The time point: patch test 3, about 24 weeks after DPC sensitization. Treatment of the sample: therapeutic diphenylcyclopropenone sensitization with weekly scalp DPC. Whole blood, unfractionated, served as the material for total RNA extraction. Findings of the study overall: A positive correlation with patch test score was shown by PT1 expanded TCR counts. Alopecia affected the donors, so their immune response may differ from healthy people's.

Individual cDNA molecules had unique molecular identifiers attached to them by the library. MiXCR, run by TCRdb on the RACE reads, gives a single entry per CDR3 protein. This sample has tens of thousands of distinct CDR3 sequences; more than 9% occur once, and the top ten carry 20% to 30%. The germline gives CDR1 SQVTM, CDR2 ANQGSEA. The V end was cut by 4 bases, the J end by 2 bases, with 5 bases between. The CDR3 covers 11 residues. The chain combines TRBV29-1 with TRBJ1-2; D gene uncertain. The source is a man aged 50-59 years with alopecia areata. Some clones in this sample may be carry-over from other donors' samples. Sequencing was performed on whole blood, taken in connection with sensitization to the hapten diphenylcyclopropenone (DPC). CDR3 nucleotides: TGCAGCGTTGTAGTAAACTATGGCTACACCTTC. Translated: CSVVVNYGYTF.